These 23 T cell receptor beta chains were all obtained from the same sample, sequenced in a study of blood T cell repertoires in COVID-19. TCRdb keeps only in-frame clones here, not all; method: immunoSEQ multiplex PCR. Of about 240,000 clones in the sample, around 89% were seen once. Sequences were obtained from PBMCs or T cells enriched from blood (not recorded which). Receptor source: a middle-aged man who had recovered from COVID-19.

V is TRBV11-3 and J is TRBJ1-2, with D uncertain. The V gene lost 5 bases and the J gene lost 6 bases, with 13 bases spanning the gap. The germline V gene has CDR1 SGHNT and CDR2 YENEEA. This CDR3 has 13 residues. In DNA form, the CDR3 reads TGTGCCAGCAGCATAAGAGGTTCCCATGGCTACACCTTC. This translates into CASSIRGSHGYTF.

V and J are TRBV6-2 or TRBV6-3 and TRBJ2-7; 13 nucleotides agree with TRBD2. The CDR3 spans 21 residues. CDR1 MNHEY and CDR2 SVGEGT come from the germline V gene. J was trimmed by 1 base and V by 0 bases; bases with no gene match: 15. The CDR3, as DNA: TGTGCCAGCAGTTACTCGAGGTCAGGACTAGCGGGAGACCTCCCTTCCTACGAGCAGTACTTC. Its translation: CASSYSRSGLAGDLPSYEQYF.

This chain joins TRBV5-1 and TRBJ2-1, with 8 bases that match TRBD2. The CDR3 is made up of 16 amino acids. The J segment lost 4 bases and the V segment lost 0 bases, leaving 6 bases of the junction unmatched. Germline V gene lookup returns CDR1 SGHRS and CDR2 YFSETQ. The CDR3 bases are TGCGCCAGCAGCTTGGGTCTAGCGGGTAGATACAATGAGCAGTTCTTC. This translates into CASSLGLAGRYNEQFF.

J is TRBJ2-5 and V is TRBV3-1 (or the pseudogene TRBV3-2); D remains unclear. Deletions cut 1 base from V and 0 bases from J, with 9 bases between. The germline V gene has CDR1 LGHDT and CDR2 YNNKEL (reference sequence). This CDR3 contains 15 residues. In DNA form, the CDR3 reads TGTGCCAGCAGCCAAGCTCGTCAGAACCAAGAGACCCAGTACTTC. Translating gives CASSQARQNQETQYF.

This chain uses TRBV12-3 or TRBV12-4 with TRBJ2-1; tentatively, D is TRBD1 (6 bases). V lost 3 bases and J lost 10, with 7 bases in between. The CDR3 consists of 11 residues. The CDR3 loop reads CASSFGGEQFF. CDR3 DNA: TGTGCCAGCAGTTTTGGGGGCGAGCAGTTCTTC.

This clone was picked up a small number of times. The CDR3 DNA sequence: TGTGCCAGCAGCTTAACAGGGAATTCACCCCTCCACTTT. This sequence encodes CASSLTGNSPLHF. This rearrangement joins TRBV7-2 to TRBJ1-6; tentative D call: TRBD1 (6 bases). Germline assignment: CDR1 SGHTA and CDR2 FQGNSA. V gave up 2 bases and J gave up 7 bases, with 6 bases separating them. This CDR3 is 13 amino acids long.

This chain links TRBV28 with TRBJ1-5; tentative D call: TRBD1 (6 bases). The CDR3 totals 15 residues. V was shortened by 9 bases and J by 3 bases, with 18 bases between the two germline ends. Per germline, CDR1 MDHEN and CDR2 SYDVKM. The CDR3 protein is CASHSATGPNQPQHF. CDR3 bases: TGTGCCAGTCATAGCGCGACAGGACCCAATCAGCCCCAGCATTTT.

In regard to this clone: In the same sample, other DNA sequences code for this CDR3. The chain recombines TRBV9 with TRBJ2-3; weak D call: TRBD1 (5 bases). Germline-derived CDR1 and CDR2 are SGDLS and YYNGEE. The V gene lost 4 bases and the J gene lost 5 bases, with 5 bases spanning the gap. This CDR3 has 11 amino acids. The CDR3, as DNA: TGTGCCAGCAGCAGGGGAGATACGCAGTATTTT. This sequence encodes CASSRGDTQYF.

The gene calls are TRBV2 and TRBJ1-1, with unresolved D. The germline V and J ends were trimmed by 6 bases and 0 bases, with 8 bases remaining between them. Looked up from germline, CDR1 is SNHLY and CDR2 is FYNNEI. The CDR3 length is 13 residues. The CDR3 DNA is TGTGCCAGCAGAGCGGAGATGAACACTGAAGCTTTCTTT. Protein sequence: CASRAEMNTEAFF.

The chain uses TRBV10-1 and TRBJ1-5; D is undetermined. Trimming cost V 0 bases and J 4 bases, with 7 bases left between them. Looked up from germline, CDR1 is WNHNN and CDR2 is SYGVQD (reference sequence). The CDR3 runs 14 residues. CDR3 protein: CASSESRANQPQHF. CDR3 in DNA: TGCGCCAGCAGTGAGTCGAGGGCTAATCAGCCCCAGCATTTT.

The rearrangement uses TRBV7-3 and TRBJ2-6, with D perhaps TRBD1 (6 bases). The V gene lost 1 base and the J gene lost 1 base, with 14 bases spanning the gap. Per the germline V gene, CDR1 is SGHTA and CDR2 is FQGTGA. The CDR3 has 18 amino acids. The DNA of the CDR3 is TGTGCCAGCAGCTTAATGTTTCAGGGGATGTCTGGGGCCAACGTCCTGACTTTC. It specifies CASSLMFQGMSGANVLTF.

The CDR3 region is CASSMAGTLGSPLHF. CDR3 bases: TGTGCCAGTAGTATGGCCGGGACTCTGGGATCACCCCTCCACTTT. The chain links TRBV19 to TRBJ1-6; D is perhaps TRBD1 (5 bases). The CDR3 loop spans 15 amino acids. V lost 3 bases and J lost 10, with 16 bases in between. The V gene's germline CDR1 is LNHDA and CDR2 SQIVND (reference sequence).

The rearrangement links TRBV19 to TRBJ1-2; the D gene is possibly TRBD1 (5 bases). Germline CDR1 and CDR2: LNHDA and SQIVND (reference sequence). Trimming removed 3 bases at V and 0 bases at J, with 14 bases between. There are 16 residues in the CDR3. CDR3 DNA: TGTGCCAGTAGTATGTTGGGGCCCTTTGCTAACTATGGCTACACCTTC. Translation gives CASSMLGPFANYGYTF. The variable domain in full, completed from reference TRBV19 and TRBJ1-2, reads DGGITQSPKYLFRKEGQNVTLSCEQNLNHDAMYWYRQDPGQGLRLIYYSQIVNDFQKGDIAEGYSVSREKKESFPLTVTSAQKNPTAFYLCASSMLGPFANYGYTFGSGTRLTVV.

This clone showed up just once. V usage is TRBV3-1 (or the pseudogene TRBV3-2) and J usage is TRBJ2-7; D may be TRBD2 (6 bases). The CDR3 totals 16 residues. V lost 4 bases and J lost 3, with 19 bases in between. Germline V gene sequence: CDR1 LGHDT, CDR2 YNNKEL (reference sequence). In nucleotides, the CDR3 is TGTGCCAGCAGCCTCCCCCAAGGAGGGTTGCGCTACGAGCAGTACTTC. Translated: CASSLPQGGLRYEQYF.

This clone has just one count. The genes are TRBV5-3 and TRBJ1-1; D perhaps matches TRBD1 (6 bases). TRBV5-3 is recorded as an ORF, its role being uncertain. The germline V and J ends were trimmed by 5 bases and 7 bases, with 21 bases remaining between them. CDR3 length: 15 residues. CDR3 protein: CARRRAGTRKDEAFF. CDR3 nucleotides: TGTGCCAGAAGGAGGGCAGGGACAAGAAAAGATGAAGCTTTCTTT.

This clone was counted a few times. Other DNA sequences within the sample encode an identical CDR3. The chain links TRBV7-9 to TRBJ1-1; a weak D match, TRBD1 (5 bases). V gave up 1 base and J gave up 5 bases, with 8 bases separating them. This CDR3 is 13 amino acids long. Germline V gives CDR1 SEHNR, CDR2 FQNEAQ (reference sequence). The DNA of the CDR3 is TGTGCCAGCAGCTTAGTAGGGGATACTGAAGCTTTCTTT. As protein: CASSLVGDTEAFF.

The J gene is TRBJ2-3, the V gene TRBV19; D ambiguous. The germline V and J ends were trimmed by 0 bases and 0 bases, with 7 bases remaining between them. The CDR3 length is 15 residues. Germline V gives CDR1 LNHDA, CDR2 SQIVND (reference sequence). CDR3 nucleotides: TGTGCCAGTAGTATAGATCTAACCAGCACAGATACGCAGTATTTT. This encodes CASSIDLTSTDTQYF.

This chain joins TRBV3-1 (or the pseudogene TRBV3-2) and TRBJ1-4; D perhaps matches TRBD1 (5 bases). The germline V gene encodes CDR1 LGHDT and CDR2 YNNKEL (reference sequence). The ends were cut back, 3 bases at V and 4 bases at J, with 18 bases in the middle. The length of the CDR3 is 17 residues. CDR3 coding DNA: TGTGCCAGCAGCCATCAAGGGGCCTACGGGCTTAATGAAAAACTGTTTTTT. As protein: CASSHQGAYGLNEKLFF.

CDR3 residues: CASSSSFTGELFF. The CDR3 nucleotides read TGTGCCAGCAGCTCGAGCTTCACCGGGGAGCTGTTTTTT. The V gene is TRBV7-2, the J gene TRBJ2-2; D is unresolved. The germline V and J ends were trimmed by 4 bases and 4 bases, with 7 bases remaining between them. Germline CDR1 and CDR2: SGHTA and FQGNSA. This CDR3 has 13 amino acids. The full variable domain, in which reference TRBV7-2 and TRBJ2-2 provide the parts outside the CDR3, is GAGVSQSPSNKVTEKGKDVELRCDPISGHTALYWYRQSLGQGLEFLIYFQGNSAPDKSGLPSDRFSAERTGGSVSTLTIQRTQQEDSAVYLCASSSSFTGELFFGEGSRLTVL.

This clone was counted between two and nine times. The CDR3 spells CASSQGPGQGVSYEQYF. Here the CDR3 DNA reads TGTGCCAGCAGCCAAGGTCCGGGACAGGGAGTGTCCTACGAGCAGTACTTC. This chain uses TRBV4-2 with TRBJ2-7; TRBD1 agrees at 9 bases. The trim removed 1 base at V and 1 base at J, leaving 8 bases unmatched. CDR1 is LGHNA and CDR2 is YNFKEQ in the germline V gene. This CDR3 contains 17 residues.

This chain connects TRBV27 to TRBJ2-7; TRBD2 agrees at 11 bases. V shed 10 bases and J 2 bases; nucleotides not matched to a gene: 13. The CDR3 runs 16 residues. Germline CDR1 MNHEY, CDR2 SMNVEV (reference sequence). The CDR3 DNA sequence: TGTGCCACAAAAGGACTAGCGGGCCCGGGTGCCTACGAGCAGTACTTC. Encoded protein: CATKGLAGPGAYEQYF.

This chain connects TRBV7-2 to TRBJ2-5; 12 bases match TRBD2. V was clipped by 0 bases and J by 1 base; unmatched bases: 3. The germline gives CDR1 SGHTA, CDR2 FQGNSA. CDR3 length equals 17 residues. CDR3 coding DNA: TGTGCCAGCAGCTTAGCACTAGCGGGAGGTTTCCAAGAGACCCAGTACTTC. Its protein product is CASSLALAGGFQETQYF.

The V call is TRBV11-3, the J call TRBJ2-1; TRBD2 aligns across 7 bases. Germline V lookup: CDR1 SGHNT, CDR2 YENEEA. This CDR3 is built from 14 residues. V trimming: 7 bases; J trimming: 4 bases; junction bases outside the gene matches: 7. The CDR3, as DNA: TGTGCCAGCACAGCCGGGACTACTTACAATGAGCAGTTCTTC. Translation gives CASTAGTTYNEQFF.